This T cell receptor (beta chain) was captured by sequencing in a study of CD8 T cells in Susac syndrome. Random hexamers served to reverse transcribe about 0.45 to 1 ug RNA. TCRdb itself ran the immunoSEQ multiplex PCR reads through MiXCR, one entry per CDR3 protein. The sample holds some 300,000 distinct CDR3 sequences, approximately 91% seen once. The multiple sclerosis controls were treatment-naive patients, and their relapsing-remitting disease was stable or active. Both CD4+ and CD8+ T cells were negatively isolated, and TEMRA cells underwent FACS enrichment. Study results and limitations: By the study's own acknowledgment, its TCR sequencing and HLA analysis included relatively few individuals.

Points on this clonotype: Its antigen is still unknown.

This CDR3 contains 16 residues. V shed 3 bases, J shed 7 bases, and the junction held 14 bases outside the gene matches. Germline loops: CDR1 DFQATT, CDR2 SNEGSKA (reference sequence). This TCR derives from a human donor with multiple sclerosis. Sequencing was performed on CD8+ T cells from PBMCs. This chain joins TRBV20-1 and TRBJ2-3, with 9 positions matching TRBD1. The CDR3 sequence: CSARDTGTGSEYTQYF. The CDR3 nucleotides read TGCAGTGCTAGGGATACTGGGACAGGGAGCGAATATACGCAGTATTTT.